Here is one T cell receptor (beta chain) with its context. This clone was picked up a small number of times. It has no known antigen specificity. No much larger clonotype is one base removed from it; base qualities were not supplied. This sample is part of a study of beta chain features in type 1 diabetes (dated by TCRdb to the late 2010s). The study in broad terms: Mean age, gender distribution, total cell number and subset yield did not differ between patients and healthy donors. Across all samples, around 99 million sorted cells were examined, and cell number per subset correlated strongly with RNA yield. The study compared TCRB repertoires of sorted circulating CD4+ T cell subsets between recently diagnosed type 1 diabetes patients and matched healthy donors. Regulatory and stem cell-like memory subsets were obtained from only 8 patients and roughly eight healthy donors, while naive and central memory subsets were obtained from all 28 donors. The research as a whole found: Type 1 diabetes patients showed a moderate but significant shortening of TCRB CDR3 length in all four CD4+ subsets. Naive, central memory and regulatory TCRB repertoires appeared more similar among patients than among healthy donors. Fewer insertions and more nucleotide deletions at VDJ recombination sites were observed in patients with type 1 diabetes, implying thymic rearrangement abnormalities. Shorter templates might be favored by PCR, yet because patient and control samples were amplified and corrected together, any such skew would affect both groups equally. Because cDNA rather than genomic DNA was sequenced, highly expressing activated cells could have been over-represented, although no difference in activation and CD3 levels was found between groups. Because small numbers of individuals were included in the HLA sub-analyses, any influence of HLA type on TCRB rearrangement was left unresolved.

All of the isolated RNA was reverse transcribed with the High Capacity cDNA Reverse Transcription Kit, so expressed TCRB transcripts were sequenced. Naive, central memory and regulatory T cell samples underwent deep immunoSEQ sequencing, averaging roughly 3.5 million total reads per sample. After sorted cells were lysed in RLT buffer, RNA was extracted with DNase-treated RNeasy Micro or Mini kits, with the choice depending on cell number. To prevent cross-contamination, every cell subset was processed on its own, while patient and healthy donor samples were processed together. The immunoSEQ multiplex PCR was used to amplify TCRB sequences from cDNA, generating 87-bp fragments that spanned the CDR3 region. Sequencing of the amplicons was done on the Illumina HiSeq platform. Per the original workflow: PCR bias was corrected computationally using synthetic template baselines, and reads within Hamming distance 2 were collapsed, with unmergeable singletons discarded. Reads were aligned against IMGT so that V, D and J genes, CDR3 length and insertions or deletions at six rearrangement sites could be assigned. Within each subset, clonotype counts were normalized to sorted cell number, after which true diversity and Gini coefficients were computed with the tcR R package. The overlap coefficient, calculated on TCRB nucleotide sequences, was used to measure repertoire sharing. As a proxy for the pre-selection repertoire, out-of-frame TCRB sequences from naive cells were analyzed. TCRdb's version of the immuneACCESS table is confined to in-frame rearrangements and falls short of the full clone set. An unresolved V gene accounts for under half of the shortfall where checked; the remainder is of unknown origin. For V, J and clone size, that table is used; D and trimming come from the DNA. This sample has a few hundred thousand clones in its table, and roughly 12% of those were observed once. Jointly, the top ten make up 0.017% of the sample.

Each donor gave one peripheral blood draw, averaging approximately 120 mL, which was collected into heparinised tubes. A BD FACSAria II and a panel including CD45RO, CCR7, CD25, CD127, CD95 and CD27 were used to sort naive, central memory, regulatory and stem cell-like memory CD4+ T cells. Purity was above 95% for every sorted population. PBMCs were separated immediately by Lymphoprep density gradient centrifugation and were stained directly, without being cultured. Samples were stained and sorted in pairs, with one healthy donor and one patient per experiment, so that batch effects were minimized. V is pared back by 3 bases and J by 7 bases, with 8 bases lying between the germline termini. CDR1 SGDLS and CDR2 YYNGEE were looked up in the germline V gene. From its cysteine to its phenylalanine, the CDR3 spans 13 amino acids. The only DNA kept is the CDR3, 39 bases in frame from the first base.

The sample comprised naive CD4+ T cells from blood. Explained via the paper, the cell subset or site label denotes: true naive CD4+ T cells. The chain is assembled from TRBV9 and TRBJ1-6; a weak D assignment points to TRBD1 (6 bases agree). The TCR originated in a man aged 18 to 29 in good health. CDR3 loop: CASSGGQNSPLHF. The bases read TGTGCCAGCAGCGGGGGGCAGAATTCACCCCTCCACTTT. Outside the CDR3, residues come from the reference TRBV9 and TRBJ1-6 proteins, so the full variable domain is: DSGVTQTPKHLITATGQRVTLRCSPRSGDLSVYWYQQSLDQGLQFLIQYYNGEERAKGNILERFSAQQFPDLHSELNLSSLELGDSALYFCASSGGQNSPLHFGNGTRLTVT.